Here is one T cell receptor beta chain with its context. This clonotype was seen only a few times. Its antigen remains undetermined. Per-base quality was not reported, and no clone a single base away is much larger than it. Instrument used: Illumina NovaSeq 6000. TCRalpha and TCRbeta cDNA libraries were constructed by 5'RACE with constant-segment primers, with sample barcodes and unique molecular identifiers being introduced. RNA was extracted from every sample with Trizol reagent. Library amplification was performed in two PCR steps, and a second sample barcode and Illumina TruSeq adapters were introduced in the second step. The libraries were sequenced on an Illumina NovaSeq using 2 x 150 bp paired-end reads. From the authors' description of their analysis: Reads were demultiplexed and collapsed into UMI-guided consensus sequences with migec v1.2.7. Using mixcr v2.1.11, UMI consensuses were aligned to TRA and TRB V and J templates and then assembled into clonotypes. Expanded or contracted clonotypes were those called significant by both edgeR and NoisET, with noise models trained on biological replicates. For edgeR calls, the cutoffs were a false discovery rate-adjusted p below 0.01 and a log2 fold-change threshold of 1. PCA with hierarchical clustering of max-normalized trajectories of the 1000 most abundant clonotypes was used as exploratory dynamics analysis. Each responding clone was given a CD4 or CD8 phenotype based on the CD4+ and CD8+ repertoires, which had been sequenced separately. Through fastp at Q25 and MiXCR, TCRdb rebuilt clones from the public reads, retaining in-frame beta chains. Rows matching on CDR3 protein sequence are summarized as one entry with the most common DNA and genes. The V and J calls were determined by TCRdb, not by the authors. This sample lists about 320,000 distinct CDR3 sequences; roughly an eighth were detected once. The ten top clones hold over 20% of the sample.

CDR1 SGHRS and CDR2 YFSETQ were looked up in the germline V gene. The CDR3 goes from the cysteine to the phenylalanine over 13 residues. CDR3 DNA only is kept here, 39 bases in frame from base 1. V gives up 0 bases and J gives up 6 bases, and the segment between their germline ends measures 6 bases. PBMCs were isolated by Ficoll-Paque density gradient centrifugation. The data originate from a study of T-cell memory formation after mild COVID-19 listed by TCRdb under 2021. Regarding the complete study: Most TCR sequence clusters were specific to one of the two donors. In a couple of donors, T-cell clones that expanded and contracted after mild COVID-19 were tracked by sequencing TCRalpha and TCRbeta repertoires over time. Two young, previously healthy adult volunteers made up the cohort, one male and one female. Broad study findings and their caveats: Clones contracting from day 15 to 85 had balanced CD4/CD8 phenotypes, while a second wave expanding from day 15 to 37 was biased towards CD4+. SARS-CoV-2 specificity was not confirmed for the second-wave clones peaking on day 37. Some responding clones were detected in pre-infection memory, which suggested that pre-existing cross-reactive memory T cells had joined the SARS-CoV-2 response. The study included only a couple of mild cases, and larger cohorts that include severe cases with pre-infection samples were judged to be necessary. Contracting CD4+ clones were located mainly in the CM and EM memory subsets, whereas CD8+ clones were found to be enriched in EMRA.

The rearranged segments are TRBV5-1 and TRBJ2-2; the D gene cannot be named for sure. Sequencing was carried out using PBMCs or a T cell subset sorted from them (not recorded which). The clonotype comes from a man younger than 35 who had mild COVID-19 (a few samples of this study predate the infection). The sample titles of this study are shuffled in the database, so cell type and time point are left out; the donor was told from shared clones. The CDR3 is CASSLDGSGELFF. The DNA sequence is as follows: TGCGCCAGCAGCTTGGACGGGTCCGGGGAGCTGTTTTTT.